A single sample gave rise to the 2 T cell receptor beta chains below, sequenced in a study of blood T cell repertoires in COVID-19. Here immunoSEQ multiplex PCR was the method, and the copy in TCRdb shows in-frame clones only, minus some. The data hold 65,000 to 75,000 clones, with roughly 91% observed a single time. The material sequenced was peripheral blood. The receptors were sampled from a woman aged 80 or over with active or convalescent COVID-19.

The chain has TRBV7-2 and TRBJ1-5; TRBD1 might be the D (5 bases). Germline values: CDR1 SGHTA, CDR2 FQGNSA. CDR3 size: 19 residues. The V end was cut by 5 bases, the J end by 5 bases, with 28 bases between. CDR3 nucleotides: TGTGCCAGCAGCCTCCGATGGGGGGTCTTGGGGTCAAGGGATCAGCCCCAGCATTTT. Its protein product is CASSLRWGVLGSRDQPQHF.

The chain carries TRBV30 and TRBJ1-5; TRBD1 matches at 8 bases. CDR3 size: 13 residues. Germline V gene lookup returns CDR1 GTSNPN and CDR2 SVGIG (reference sequence). V lost 5 bases, J lost 7 bases, and 7 bases stayed unmatched. DNA for the CDR3: TGTGCCTGGGCGACAGGGGAACGCCAGCCCCAGCATTTT. This gives the protein CAWATGERQPQHF. The full variable domain, in which reference TRBV30 and TRBJ1-5 provide the parts outside the CDR3, is SQTIHQWPATLVQPVGSPLSLECTVEGTSNPNLYWYRQAAGRGLQLLFYSVGIGQISSEVPQNLSASRPQDRQFILSSKKLLLSDSGFYLCAWATGERQPQHFGDGTRLSIL.